This section outlines one T cell receptor (beta chain) sequence together with its context. Its specificity is not known. The donors, healthy adults who were HIV-negative, had experienced no recent acute infections or vaccinations. The data are from a study of shared clonotypes between healthy human individuals. Findings and limits, study-wide: For naive CD4 cells, 4.5% to 6.5% of clonotypes were shared across a few donors.

The study ran the assay at deep level. An even split of each subset's genomic DNA across several immunoSEQ plates was performed. Measured with immunoSEQ multiplex PCR; TCRdb has only the in-frame clones, and not every one. The repertoire consists of 2.3 million or so clones, with 85% to 95% occurring once and the leading ten covering 0.35% to 0.45%. Sequences were obtained from naive CD4+ T cells from PBMCs. Described subset: CD45RA+ positively selected. The source of this sequence is a man between 18 and 35 years old in good health. Some clones in this sample may be carry-over from other donors' samples.

CDR3: CASSLQFSTQYF. The CDR3 DNA reads as TGTGCCAGCAGCCTCCAATTCAGTACGCAGTATTTT. The gene calls are TRBV11-1 and TRBJ2-3, with D unclear. This CDR3 comprises 12 residues. In germline, CDR1 is SGHAT, CDR2 FQDESV (reference sequence). The V end was cut by 5 bases, the J end by 8 bases, with 11 bases between.